Below are 11 T cell receptor beta chains sequenced from a single sample in a study of T cells in women clearing cervical HPV infection. TCRdb keeps only in-frame clones here, not all; method: immunoSEQ multiplex PCR. The data show tens of thousands of clones, and the top ten clones hold 3% to 4%. The sequenced sample consisted of blood buffy coat. The receptors were sampled from a woman aged 18-69 years with a cervical HPV16 infection that either progressed to CIN3+ or cleared (not recorded which).

Comments on this clone: The observed sequence ends 3 residues before the CDR3 terminus, with the missing tail filled in from the germline J gene. The chain employs TRBV7-8 and TRBJ1-6, with TRBD1 as a possible D gene (6 bases). The V end lost 2 bases, the J end lost 7 bases, and 15 bases lay between the germline ends. This CDR3 is 16 amino acids long. Per germline, CDR1 SGHVS and CDR2 FQNEAQ. CDR3 DNA, as far as it was read: TGTGCCAGCAGCTTACTCAGCGTCAGGGGAAATTCACCC. Translated, it gives CASSLLSVRGNSP. The entire CDR3 reads CASSLLSVRGNSPLHF.

Regarding this clone: The read gets to within 3 residues of the CDR3 end, and the germline J gene fills in the rest. J is TRBJ2-5 and V is TRBV5-1; 11 bases map to TRBD2. V trimming: 2 bases; J trimming: 3 bases; junction bases outside the gene matches: 6. Per germline, CDR1 SGHRS and CDR2 YFSETQ. CDR3 length equals 16 residues. This CDR3 reads CASSFNPLAGEETQYF. CDR3 DNA (partial): TGCGCCAGCAGCTTCAACCCACTAGCGGGGGAAGAGACC.

Comments on this clone: The read finishes 3 residues shy of the CDR3 end, and the germline J gene is used to complete it. The chain joins TRBV9 to TRBJ2-3, with 8 bases matching TRBD1. V lost 2 bases, J lost 2 bases, and 1 base stayed unmatched. This CDR3 comprises 14 residues. Germline-derived CDR1 and CDR2 are SGDLS and YYNGEE. CDR3 protein: CASSVQGATDTQYF. The part of the CDR3 DNA that was read is TGTGCCAGCAGCGTTCAGGGGGCCACAGATACG.

Regarding this clone: The observed sequence ends 3 residues before the CDR3 terminus, with the missing tail filled in from the germline J gene. The chain couples TRBV2 to TRBJ2-7; D may be TRBD1 (6 bases). V was trimmed by 4 bases and J by 3 bases, leaving 10 bases between them. This CDR3 has 13 amino acids. Germline V lookup: CDR1 SNHLY, CDR2 FYNNEI. The chain's CDR3 is CASSVGADYEQYF. The CDR3 bases that were read are TGTGCCAGCAGTGTGGGGGCCGACTACGAG.

With respect to this clone: The read finishes 3 residues shy of the CDR3 end, and the germline J gene is used to complete it. The V gene is TRBV5-1, the J gene TRBJ2-7; 11 nucleotides line up with TRBD2. The germline V gene has CDR1 SGHRS and CDR2 YFSETQ. Losses at the gene ends were 0 bases for V and 4 bases for J; bases not matched to a gene: 12. The CDR3 is 18 amino acids. The CDR3 is CASSLGELTSGVTYEQYF. The CDR3 DNA, read in part, is TGCGCCAGCAGCTTGGGTGAATTGACTAGCGGGGTCACATACGAG. The full variable domain, rest sourced from reference TRBV5-1 and TRBJ2-7, is KAGVTQTPRYLIKTRGQQVTLSCSPISGHRSVSWYQQTPGQGLQFLFEYFSETQRNKGNFPGRFSGRQFSNSRSEMNVSTLELGDSALYLCASSLGELTSGVTYEQYFGPGTRLTVT.

As concerns this clone: Read sequence stops 3 residues before the CDR3 end, and the germline J gene provides the missing end. This chain links TRBV19 with TRBJ1-1; 7 nucleotides line up with TRBD1. CDR1 and CDR2 from the germline V gene are LNHDA and SQIVND (reference sequence). The CDR3 has 15 residues. The ends lost 6 bases at V and 4 bases at J; junction bases unmatched: 11. This CDR3 reads CASRGYRGMGTEAFF. The sequenced part of the CDR3 DNA is TGTGCCAGTAGGGGATACAGGGGCATGGGCACTGAA.

The CDR3 reads CASSDRSRNGYTF. Partial CDR3 DNA: TGTGCCAGCAGTGACAGGTCTCGGAATGGC. This chain links TRBV6-2 or TRBV6-3 with TRBJ1-2; weak D call: TRBD1 (6 bases). Sequencing ends 3 residues short of the CDR3 end; the germline J gene provides the rest. This CDR3 is 13 amino acids long. The ends were cut back, 5 bases at V and 6 bases at J, with 13 bases in the middle. Germline-derived CDR1 and CDR2 are MNHEY and SVGEGT.

A word on this clone: The read ends 3 residues before the CDR3 terminus; that terminus is restored from the germline J gene. V gene TRBV12-5 combines with J gene TRBJ1-5; 8 bases map to TRBD1. CDR1 is LGHNT, CDR2 FRNRAP, per germline. Germline trimming cut 11 bases from V and 4 bases from J; bases unmatched to any gene: 4. There are 12 residues in the CDR3. Partial CDR3 DNA: TGTGCTCATGACAGGGGTAATCAGCCC. Translation gives CAHDRGNQP. From start to end, the CDR3 is CAHDRGNQPQHF.

A remark on this clone: Read coverage stops 3 residues before the CDR3 terminus; the germline J gene supplies the remainder. The V call is TRBV19, the J call TRBJ1-5; D not certain. Germline V gene sequence: CDR1 LNHDA, CDR2 SQIVND (reference sequence). The CDR3 sequence is 14 residues long. The CDR3 spells CASSPWVAADPQHF. CDR3 DNA (partial): TGTGCCAGTAGTCCTTGGGTAGCGGCAGATCCC.

As concerns this clone: The observed sequence ends 3 residues before the CDR3 terminus, with the missing tail filled in from the germline J gene. The chain carries TRBV2 and TRBJ1-6; 11 bases agree with TRBD1. From germline, CDR1 is SNHLY and CDR2 FYNNEI. Trimming took 6 bases from V and 8 from J; bases not matched to a gene: 6. The CDR3 has 15 amino acids. The CDR3: CASRGQGVRDSPLHF. The sequenced CDR3 bases are TGTGCCAGCAGGGGACAGGGGGTCAGGGATTCACCC.

A remark on this clone: The read ends 3 residues shy of where the CDR3 ends; the end is completed using the germline J gene. The J gene is TRBJ1-2, the V gene TRBV20-1, with 7 positions matching TRBD1. Germline V gene lookup returns CDR1 DFQATT and CDR2 SNEGSKA (reference sequence). The ends lost 3 bases at V and 7 bases at J; junction bases unmatched: 8. This CDR3 is built from 13 residues. Partial CDR3 DNA: TGCAGTGCTAGTGAAACAGGGGTAGTTGGC. It is translated as CSASETGVVG. The entire CDR3 protein reads CSASETGVVGYTF.